Shown below are 30 T cell receptor beta chains from a single sample sequenced in a study of T cells after yellow fever vaccination (dated by TCRdb to 2018 to 2020). In the paper's terms, the treatment or condition label means: live attenuated yellow fever vaccine strain. Receptors were amplified or captured by 5' RACE. The sample was run on an Illumina HiSeq 2500. Clones were called with MiXCR by TCRdb after fastp trimmed the public reads at Q25, and only in-frame beta chains were retained. For every CDR3 protein sequence, its rows merge into one entry that carries the most common genes and DNA. In all, the sample holds 450,000 to 600,000 distinct CDR3 sequences, and roughly 17% of those were seen once. 15% to 20% of the sample is in the top ten clones. The sample in question was PBMCs, obtained 4 to 6 days after the first yellow fever vaccination. These receptors all stem from a man between 18 and 35 years old who received the YFV17D yellow fever vaccine.

This clonotype was seen a few times. V gene TRBV5-1 combines with J gene TRBJ1-2, with D possibly matching TRBD1 (5 bases). Germline CDR1 reads SGHRS; CDR2 reads YFSETQ. The CDR3 contains 13 residues. Deletions cut 4 bases from V and 8 bases from J, with 15 bases between. CDR3: CASSVDTPGGYTF. For the CDR3, the DNA is TGCGCCAGCAGCGTGGACACTCCCGGGGGCTACACCTTC. Supplemented by reference TRBV5-1 and TRBJ1-2, the full variable domain reads KAGVTQTPRYLIKTRGQQVTLSCSPISGHRSVSWYQQTPGQGLQFLFEYFSETQRNKGNFPGRFSGRQFSNSRSEMNVSTLELGDSALYLCASSVDTPGGYTFGSGTRLTVV.

The J gene is TRBJ2-7, the V gene TRBV19; 9 bases align to TRBD2. There are 15 residues in the CDR3. V shed 5 bases, J shed 1 base, and the junction held 6 bases outside the gene matches. CDR1 is LNHDA, CDR2 SQIVND, per germline (reference sequence). The CDR3 spells CASSLAGHPSYEQYF. As DNA, the CDR3 is TGTGCCAGTAGTCTAGCGGGGCACCCTTCCTACGAGCAGTACTTC.

The chain carries TRBV19 and TRBJ2-1, with D perhaps matching TRBD1 or TRBD2 (5 bases each). This CDR3 is 13 amino acids long. Germline-derived CDR1 and CDR2 are LNHDA and SQIVND (reference sequence). V was clipped by 10 bases and J by 0 bases, with 10 bases between them. The CDR3 DNA follows: TGTGCCACCTCAGGGAGCTCCTACAATGAGCAGTTCTTC. Encoded protein: CATSGSSYNEQFF.

The sample holds a few counts of this clonotype. The chain has TRBV4-2 and TRBJ2-6; 12 positions match TRBD2. V shed 5 bases, J shed 0 bases, and the junction held 11 bases outside the gene matches. Looked up from germline, CDR1 is LGHNA and CDR2 is YNFKEQ. The CDR3 runs to 20 residues. The CDR3 DNA reads TGTGCCAGCAGCACCCGGAGACTAGCGGGGGTCGACTCTGGGGCCAACGTCCTGACTTTC. It translates to CASSTRRLAGVDSGANVLTF.

The chain links TRBV7-2 to TRBJ2-3, with 7 bases fitting TRBD1. This CDR3 has 15 residues. The V segment lost 6 bases and the J segment 8 bases; nucleotides outside the gene matches: 14. The germline gives CDR1 SGHTA, CDR2 FQGNSA. CDR3 residues: CASSSSWDSPRTQYF. The CDR3 DNA reads as TGTGCCAGCAGTTCGAGCTGGGACAGCCCTCGTACGCAGTATTTT.

The count of this clonotype is one. This chain connects TRBV29-1 to TRBJ1-1; 7 bases are shared with TRBD1. CDR3 length: 17 residues. Germline-derived CDR1 and CDR2 are SQVTM and ANQGSEA. V dropped 4 bases and J dropped 4; count of bases not matched to a gene: 18. The CDR3 sequence: CSVGGGGLTRGGTEAFF. The CDR3 DNA follows: TGCAGCGTTGGGGGAGGGGGCCTTACCCGGGGTGGCACTGAAGCTTTCTTT.

The chain recombines TRBV6-2 or TRBV6-3 with TRBJ2-1; no definite D call. Germline values: CDR1 MNHEY, CDR2 SVGEGT. Trimming took off 6 bases at V and 12 bases at J, with 15 bases between the two ends. The CDR3 spans 12 residues. The CDR3: CASSNDLSAQFF. In DNA form, the CDR3 reads TGTGCCAGCAGCAACGACTTGAGTGCGCAGTTCTTC.

V gene TRBV4-3 combines with J gene TRBJ2-1; the D gene could be TRBD1 or TRBD2 (5 bases each). Germline lookup yields CDR1 LGHNA and CDR2 YSLEER. Trimming stripped 0 bases from V and 2 bases from J, with 17 bases between. This CDR3 has 18 residues. CDR3 protein: CASSQEGLRGLPYNEQFF. CDR3 nucleotide sequence: TGCGCCAGCAGCCAAGAAGGTCTCCGGGGCCTCCCCTACAATGAGCAGTTCTTC.

This clonotype turned up a few times. The chain uses TRBV3-1 and TRBJ2-3, with a possible D match to TRBD1 (6 bases). This CDR3 region has 16 residues. The germline V and J ends were trimmed by 1 base and 4 bases, with 15 bases remaining between them. Germline assignment: CDR1 LGHDT and CDR2 YNNKEL (reference sequence). The CDR3 here is CASSQGLYRVADTQYF. For the CDR3, the DNA is TGTGCCAGCAGCCAAGGGCTATACAGGGTAGCAGATACGCAGTATTTT.

This chain links TRBV7-8 with TRBJ1-5, with 8 bases matching TRBD1. The CDR3 runs to 12 residues. V lost 5 bases, J lost 9 bases, and 3 bases stayed unmatched. Germline V gene lookup returns CDR1 SGHVS and CDR2 FQNEAQ. As DNA, the CDR3 is TGTGCCAGCAGCGGACAGGGCGGGCCCCAGCATTTT. It specifies CASSGQGGPQHF.

This chain joins TRBV5-5 and TRBJ2-5; TRBD1 matches at 7 bases. Germline CDR1 is SGHKS and CDR2 is YYEKEE (reference sequence). The V segment lost 0 bases and the J segment 2 bases; nucleotides outside the gene matches: 4. CDR3 length: 15 amino acids. This chain's CDR3 is CASSLGTGSQETQYF. CDR3 nucleotide sequence: TGTGCCAGCAGCTTGGGGACAGGATCTCAAGAGACCCAGTACTTC.

The rearrangement joins TRBV27 to TRBJ2-1, with D perhaps TRBD1 or TRBD2 (5 bases each). This CDR3 contains 13 residues. The ends were cut back, 6 bases at V and 9 bases at J, with 15 bases in the middle. The germline CDR1 and CDR2 sequences are MNHEY and SMNVEV (reference sequence). DNA of the CDR3: TGTGCCAGCAGCCCCTACATAGGGACTGAGCAGTTCTTC. It yields the protein CASSPYIGTEQFF.

This clonotype has just a few counts. V and J are TRBV29-1 and TRBJ2-4; 10 nucleotides match TRBD1. The CDR3 is made up of 15 amino acids. V was clipped by 4 bases and J by 5 bases; unmatched bases: 8. Germline loops: CDR1 SQVTM, CDR2 ANQGSEA. The CDR3 sequence is CSVGRTGGPENIQYF. CDR3 sequence (DNA): TGCAGCGTTGGGAGGACAGGGGGGCCCGAAAACATTCAGTACTTC.

The chain is built from TRBV29-1 and TRBJ2-5; D is possibly TRBD1 (6 bases). The germline V gene has CDR1 SQVTM and CDR2 ANQGSEA. The CDR3 runs to 12 residues. V was trimmed by 3 bases and J by 5 bases, leaving 10 bases between them. CDR3 residues: CSVETGGETQYF. The CDR3 region has the DNA TGCAGCGTTGAGACAGGCGGTGAGACCCAGTACTTC.

There are many counts of this clonotype. The chain links TRBV11-1 to TRBJ1-1, with 9 positions matching TRBD1. From germline, CDR1 is SGHAT and CDR2 FQDESV (reference sequence). With 2 bases clipped from V and 0 bases from J, the junction kept 10 bases outside the gene matches. This CDR3 region has 18 residues. This CDR3 is CASSLSRYRGPMNTEAFF. CDR3 nucleotide sequence: TGTGCCAGCAGCTTAAGTCGTTACAGGGGGCCTATGAACACTGAAGCTTTCTTT.

Concerning this clonotype itself: With a much larger clone just one base away, this may be a read error. This chain links TRBV27 with TRBJ1-1; D possibly corresponds to TRBD1 (5 bases). The CDR3 covers 11 residues. Germline CDR1 is MNHEY and CDR2 is SMNVEV (reference sequence). The V end was cut by 4 bases, the J end by 6 bases, with 6 bases between. In DNA, the CDR3 is TGTGCCAGCAGTTGGGGGGCTGAAGCTTTCTTT. Encoded protein: CASSWGAEAFF.

This clonotype has a handful of counts. V is TRBV5-6 and J is TRBJ2-7; tentatively, D is TRBD1 or TRBD2 (5 bases each). The CDR3 length is 14 residues. Germline V CDR1 and CDR2: SGHDT, YYEEEE. The V gene lost 0 bases and the J gene lost 2 bases, with 9 bases spanning the gap. The CDR3 nucleotides are TGTGCCAGCAGCTTGGGAGGGGATACCTACGAGCAGTACTTC. The encoded protein is CASSLGGDTYEQYF.

The V call is TRBV7-9, the J call TRBJ2-2, with 7 bases fitting TRBD1. Germline V gene data show CDR1 as SEHNR and CDR2 as FQNEAQ (reference sequence). V lost 5 bases to trimming and J lost 0 bases; unmatched junction nucleotides: 9. The CDR3 covers 17 residues. DNA of the CDR3: TGTGCCAGCAGCCCTCCGACAGGGCGTGCGAACACCGGGGAGCTGTTTTTT. It codes for CASSPPTGRANTGELFF.

The V call is TRBV20-1, the J call TRBJ2-7; no firm D call. The CDR3 is made up of 14 amino acids. Germline V gives CDR1 DFQATT, CDR2 SNEGSKA (reference sequence). V was pared by 1 base and J by 2 bases, with 12 bases between. This CDR3 reads CSARGGTAPYEQYF. In DNA, the CDR3 is TGCAGTGCTAGAGGCGGCACCGCGCCCTACGAGCAGTACTTC.

There are a few counts of this clonotype. The chain carries TRBV11-1 and TRBJ2-6; 9 nucleotides agree with TRBD1. In germline, CDR1 is SGHAT, CDR2 FQDESV (reference sequence). V gave up 4 bases and J gave up 4 bases; unmatched junction bases: 17. CDR3 length equals 20 residues. In DNA form, the CDR3 reads TGTGCCAGCAGCTCCGCTGAGCCTGGACAGGGGAGCCCCGGGGCCAACGTCCTGACTTTC. As protein: CASSSAEPGQGSPGANVLTF.

This clonotype was seen a handful of times. The chain uses TRBV5-4 and TRBJ2-1; 10 bases line up with TRBD2. V lost 3 bases to trimming and J lost 4 bases; unmatched junction nucleotides: 4. The CDR3 covers 15 residues. CDR1 and CDR2 (germline): SGHNT, YYREEE (reference sequence). CDR3 bases: TGTGCCAGCAGCTGGGGGACTAGCGATTACAATGAGCAGTTCTTC. As protein: CASSWGTSDYNEQFF.

The rearrangement joins TRBV7-2 to TRBJ2-3; TRBD2 agrees at 8 bases. With V trimmed by 4 bases and J by 4 bases, 4 bases remained unmatched. This CDR3 has 14 amino acids. Germline lookup yields CDR1 SGHTA and CDR2 FQGNSA. This CDR3 reads CASSWTSSADTQYF. CDR3 sequence (DNA): TGTGCCAGCAGCTGGACTAGCTCGGCAGATACGCAGTATTTT. Full variable domain (rest looked up from reference TRBV7-2 and TRBJ2-3): GAGVSQSPSNKVTEKGKDVELRCDPISGHTALYWYRQSLGQGLEFLIYFQGNSAPDKSGLPSDRFSAERTGGSVSTLTIQRTQQEDSAVYLCASSWTSSADTQYFGPGTRLTVL.

This clonotype was counted many times. The chain couples TRBV2 to TRBJ2-3; D might be TRBD1 or TRBD2, each matching 5 bases. Germline CDR1 SNHLY, CDR2 FYNNEI. The CDR3 extends over 16 amino acids. V lost 9 bases and J lost 5, with 24 bases in between. CDR3 bases: TGTGCCAGGACAAGTGGTCGACAGAGGGCTCAAGATACGCAGTATTTT. It codes for CARTSGRQRAQDTQYF.

The table lists this clonotype with a few counts. This chain uses TRBV6-2 or TRBV6-3 with TRBJ2-6; tentatively, D is TRBD1 (6 bases). V dropped 8 bases and J dropped 5 bases, with 16 bases sitting between them. The CDR3 sequence is 15 residues long. Germline loops: CDR1 MNHEY, CDR2 SVGEGT. The CDR3 DNA reads as TGTGCCAGCCAGGGGCTCTCCTCCTGGGCCAACGTCCTGACTTTC. Translation: CASQGLSSWANVLTF.

The rearrangement links TRBV4-1 to TRBJ1-2; the match to TRBD1 covers 8 bases. V shed 0 bases, J shed 7 bases, and the junction held 7 bases outside the gene matches. This CDR3 region has 15 residues. The V gene's germline CDR1 is MGHRA and CDR2 YSYEKL. The CDR3 reads CASSQDGQGAVGYTF. The CDR3 DNA sequence: TGCGCCAGCAGCCAAGATGGTCAGGGGGCGGTTGGCTACACCTTC.

The chain uses TRBV5-1 and TRBJ2-5; 7 positions agree with TRBD2. Per germline, CDR1 SGHRS and CDR2 YFSETQ. The V gene end was trimmed by 5 bases and the J gene end by 4 bases; junction bases not matched to a gene: 5. The CDR3 spans 13 residues. CDR3 in amino acids: CASSKERGETQYF. The DNA of the CDR3 is TGCGCCAGCAGTAAAGAGCGGGGAGAGACCCAGTACTTC.

This clonotype was seen ten or more times. The rearrangement links TRBV5-1 to TRBJ1-2; D not certain. Deletions cut 2 bases from V and 6 bases from J, with 11 bases between. The CDR3 has 13 amino acids. The germline V gene has CDR1 SGHRS and CDR2 YFSETQ. The CDR3 reads CASSFPTGDGYTF. The CDR3 DNA is TGCGCCAGCAGCTTTCCCACGGGAGATGGCTACACCTTC.

In this sample, this clonotype turned up a few times. J is TRBJ2-7 and V is TRBV29-1, with TRBD2 identical over 8 bases. Per germline, CDR1 SQVTM and CDR2 ANQGSEA. The CDR3 sequence is 14 residues long. V dropped 4 bases and J dropped 2; count of bases not matched to a gene: 7. The CDR3 loop reads CSVGSSGGPYEQYF. In DNA, the CDR3 is TGCAGCGTTGGGTCCAGCGGGGGCCCCTACGAGCAGTACTTC.

This clonotype was observed a few times. The V gene is TRBV5-1, the J gene TRBJ2-3; D not resolved. Trimming took off 0 bases at V and 5 bases at J, with 7 bases between the two ends. Germline lookup yields CDR1 SGHRS and CDR2 YFSETQ. CDR3 length: 13 amino acids. CDR3 DNA: TGCGCCAGCAGCTTGGTGCCGGGAGATACGCAGTATTTT. It is translated as CASSLVPGDTQYF.

There are many counts of this clonotype. This chain links TRBV2 with TRBJ2-5; D gene unclear. Trimming stripped 6 bases from V and 3 bases from J, with 5 bases between. Per germline, CDR1 SNHLY and CDR2 FYNNEI. The CDR3 runs 11 residues. CDR3 in DNA: TGTGCCAGCAGGGCCGAAGAGACCCAGTACTTC. Amino acids: CASRAEETQYF.